The 7 T cell receptor beta chains below all came from one sample that was sequenced in a study of blood T cell repertoires in COVID-19 (dated by TCRdb to the early 2020s). Library prep was done by the immunoSEQ multiplex PCR assay. The table was pulled from immuneACCESS by TCRdb, which kept in-frame rearrangements only. Such tables lose some clones; where checked, under half of the loss comes from unresolved V genes, and the rest has no known cause. The sample table contains roughly 150,000 clones; only one count was recorded for about 84% of them. The top ten clones comprise about 5.3% of the sample. The sample was PBMCs or T cells enriched from blood (not recorded which). The source of these receptors is a woman aged 40-49 years with acute COVID-19.

This clone was found once. The chain combines TRBV2 with TRBJ2-7; a weak D match, TRBD2 (6 bases). The CDR3 spans 13 residues. V dropped 4 bases and J dropped 6 bases, with 13 bases sitting between them. CDR1 SNHLY and CDR2 FYNNEI come from the germline V gene. The DNA for the CDR3 is TGTGCCAGCAGTGTTACGGGAGAACCCGAGCAGTACTTC. This translates into CASSVTGEPEQYF.

V gene TRBV30 combines with J gene TRBJ1-4; weak D call: TRBD1 (5 bases). V lost 2 bases and J 5 bases, leaving 9 bases between the germline ends. The CDR3 totals 13 residues. Germline CDR1 and CDR2: GTSNPN and SVGIG (reference sequence). CDR3 in amino acids: CAWSQGANEKLFF. In DNA form, the CDR3 reads TGTGCCTGGAGTCAGGGCGCGAATGAAAAACTGTTTTTT.

This CDR3 reads CSASQPRGDNQPQHF. The CDR3 DNA is TGCAGTGCTAGTCAACCCAGGGGTGACAATCAGCCCCAGCATTTT. The chain couples TRBV20-1 to TRBJ1-5; weak D call: TRBD1 (6 bases). Looked up from germline, CDR1 is DFQATT and CDR2 is SNEGSKA (reference sequence). V lost 3 bases and J lost 3, with 15 bases in between. CDR3 length: 15 amino acids.

This clone appeared a single time. The rearrangement uses TRBV7-9 and TRBJ2-1, with 12 bases that match TRBD2. The length of the CDR3 is 14 residues. The V and J ends lost 8 bases and 7 bases, in that order; junction bases with no gene match: 6. Germline V gene data show CDR1 as SEHNR and CDR2 as FQNEAQ (reference sequence). CDR3 coding DNA: TGTGCCAGCCTGGCTAGCGGGAGGGTGAATGAGCAGTTCTTC. It codes for CASLASGRVNEQFF. The whole variable domain, remainder taken from reference TRBV7-9 and TRBJ2-1, is DTGVSQNPRHKITKRGQNVTFRCDPISEHNRLYWYRQTLGQGPEFLTYFQNEAQLEKSRLLSDRFSAERPKGSFSTLEIQRTEQGDSAMYLCASLASGRVNEQFFGPGTRLTVL.

This chain links TRBV5-1 with TRBJ2-3; 8 bases fit TRBD2. CDR3 length equals 16 residues. The V gene's germline CDR1 is SGHRS and CDR2 YFSETQ. V lost 1 base to trimming and J lost 3 bases; unmatched junction nucleotides: 7. The CDR3, as DNA: TGCGCCAGCAGCTTGTCATCGGGAGGGCCAACAGATACGCAGTATTTT. It encodes CASSLSSGGPTDTQYF.

CDR3 nucleotides: TGTGCCACCAGCAAACTTAGCGGCCAAGAGACCCAGTACTTC. It codes for CATSKLSGQETQYF. The V gene is TRBV15, the J gene TRBJ2-5; tentatively, D is TRBD2 (6 bases). V shed 4 bases and J shed 1 base, with 10 bases lying between them. CDR3 size: 14 residues. Germline loops: CDR1 LNHNV, CDR2 YYDKDF (reference sequence).

The gene calls are TRBV19 and TRBJ2-5; TRBD2 matches 9 bases. Germline CDR1 is LNHDA and CDR2 is SQIVND (reference sequence). V shed 5 bases, J shed 4 bases, and the junction held 11 bases outside the gene matches. The CDR3 has 16 residues. CDR3 sequence: CASSRRPSGTGETQYF. The CDR3 nucleotides are TGTGCCAGTAGTCGGAGGCCTAGCGGGACCGGAGAGACCCAGTACTTC.